The 23 T cell receptor beta chains in this list originate from one sample, sequenced in a study of T cells in Graves' hyperthyroidism and ophthalmopathy. The source material, RNA transcripts, was used to amplify TCR beta CDR3 regions. First-round RT-PCR with HTBI primers amplified the TCR CDR3 region. A single record per CDR3 protein comes from TCRdb applying MiXCR to the multiplex PCR reads. The sample lists a few hundred thousand distinct CDR3 sequences; just under 25% were seen once. The sample consisted of blood. Source of these receptors: a man aged 50 or older with Graves' hyperthyroidism.

This clonotype has ten or more counts. The J gene is TRBJ2-7, the V gene TRBV28; TRBD2 matches 8 bases. The CDR3 sequence is 14 residues long. Germline-derived CDR1 and CDR2 are MDHEN and SYDVKM. V shed 5 bases and J 2 bases; nucleotides not matched to a gene: 5. The CDR3 reads CASSPPGLAYEQYF. CDR3 nucleotides: TGTGCCAGCAGTCCTCCGGGACTAGCCTACGAGCAGTACTTC.

The chain is built from TRBV27 and TRBJ1-1; D is unclear. The germline CDR1 and CDR2 sequences are MNHEY and SMNVEV (reference sequence). Trimming stripped 3 bases from V and 0 bases from J, with 8 bases between. The CDR3 extends over 14 amino acids. This CDR3 reads CASSFGRLNTEAFF. The CDR3 DNA reads as TGTGCCAGCAGTTTTGGGCGGTTGAACACTGAAGCTTTCTTT.

The sample holds a few counts of this clonotype. The gene calls are TRBV7-9 and TRBJ2-3; TRBD2 agrees at 10 bases. CDR1 and CDR2 (germline): SEHNR, FQNEAQ (reference sequence). This CDR3 comprises 16 residues. Trimming took 1 base from V and 4 from J; bases not matched to a gene: 5. The CDR3 DNA reads as TGTGCCAGCAGCTTAGGGACTAGCGGTTTATCAGATACGCAGTATTTT. Its translation: CASSLGTSGLSDTQYF.

This clonotype was picked up a small number of times. CDR3 DNA: TGTGCCAGTAGTATATTTGCAGGGAGCGTCGGCGAGCAGTACTTC. It encodes CASSIFAGSVGEQYF. V is TRBV19 and J is TRBJ2-7; D tentatively reads TRBD1 or TRBD2 (5 bases each). V was shortened by 2 bases and J by 6 bases, with 17 bases between the two germline ends. This CDR3 region has 15 residues. CDR1 is LNHDA, CDR2 SQIVND, per germline (reference sequence).

This clonotype was detected many times. The chain has TRBV2 and TRBJ2-5; D call uncertain. Germline V gives CDR1 SNHLY, CDR2 FYNNEI. The CDR3 covers 12 residues. Trimming took off 8 bases at V and 5 bases at J, with 12 bases between the two ends. The CDR3 loop is CASRHTKETQYF. DNA for the CDR3: TGTGCCAGCCGTCATACCAAGGAGACCCAGTACTTC.

The rearrangement uses TRBV7-8 and TRBJ2-5; no clear D. The CDR3 has 16 amino acids. V lost 5 bases, J lost 13 bases, and 29 bases lay in between. Germline CDR1 reads SGHVS; CDR2 reads FQNEAQ. The CDR3 nucleotides are TGTGCCAGCAGCCCTCAAAGGACCCCGATTCAGCCACGGGTGTACTTC. Protein product: CASSPQRTPIQPRVYF.

The genes are TRBV29-1 and TRBJ1-1; D not certain. V was trimmed by 3 bases and J by 3 bases, leaving 8 bases between them. Germline CDR1 is SQVTM and CDR2 is ANQGSEA. The CDR3 extends over 12 amino acids. The CDR3 sequence is CSVDVQDTEAFF. CDR3 DNA sequence: TGCAGCGTTGATGTGCAAGACACTGAAGCTTTCTTT.

This clonotype was detected only a few times. V gene TRBV27 combines with J gene TRBJ2-7; perhaps TRBD2 as D (6 bases). Germline CDR1 and CDR2: MNHEY and SMNVEV (reference sequence). Trimming shortened V by 2 bases and J by 5 bases, and 13 bases separated the two germline ends. This CDR3 has 14 residues. Here the CDR3 reads CASSLHGRPDEQYF. CDR3 DNA: TGTGCCAGCAGTTTACACGGGAGACCGGACGAGCAGTACTTC.

The CDR3 nucleotides are TGTGCCAGCAGCCAAGATCTTGGCTTCGGAACCCGGGGCATGAACACTGAAGCTTTCTTT. Its translation is CASSQDLGFGTRGMNTEAFF. The rearrangement links TRBV3-1 to TRBJ1-1; TRBD1 is a possible D gene (5 bases). Trimming removed 0 bases at V and 0 bases at J, with 23 bases between. CDR3 size: 20 residues. Germline V gene sequence: CDR1 LGHDT, CDR2 YNNKEL (reference sequence).

This clonotype came up a few times. V usage is TRBV18 and J usage is TRBJ1-4; tentative D call: TRBD1 (5 bases). With 0 bases removed from V and 3 bases from J, the gap between germline ends came to 14 bases. CDR3 length: 17 residues. Germline V gene sequence: CDR1 KGHSH, CDR2 LQKENI. The CDR3 sequence: CASSPPPASGPNEKLFF. In DNA, the CDR3 is TGTGCCAGCTCACCACCCCCCGCCTCGGGGCCTAATGAAAAACTGTTTTTT.

The chain joins TRBV5-1 to TRBJ1-1, with 8 positions matching TRBD1. V lost 2 bases to trimming and J lost 3 bases; unmatched junction nucleotides: 3. The germline CDR1 and CDR2 sequences are SGHRS and YFSETQ. The CDR3 loop spans 14 amino acids. The CDR3 region is CASSFSGGYTEAFF. The CDR3 nucleotides are TGCGCCAGCAGCTTCTCAGGGGGCTACACTGAAGCTTTCTTT. Full variable domain (rest looked up from reference TRBV5-1 and TRBJ1-1): KAGVTQTPRYLIKTRGQQVTLSCSPISGHRSVSWYQQTPGQGLQFLFEYFSETQRNKGNFPGRFSGRQFSNSRSEMNVSTLELGDSALYLCASSFSGGYTEAFFGQGTRLTVV.

This clonotype has only a few counts. V gene TRBV5-1 combines with J gene TRBJ1-2; D is ambiguous. The CDR3 covers 14 residues. Trimming pared 3 bases from V and 2 bases from J, leaving 11 bases between. The germline CDR1 and CDR2 sequences are SGHRS and YFSETQ. The CDR3 nucleotides read TGCGCCAGCAGCTCGGATACACAGAACTATGGCTACACCTTC. The encoded protein is CASSSDTQNYGYTF.

In this sample, this clonotype turned up many times. The chain is built from TRBV28 and TRBJ1-1; D ambiguous. Germline CDR1 is MDHEN and CDR2 is SYDVKM. This CDR3 comprises 13 residues. Deletions cut 5 bases from V and 3 bases from J, with 10 bases between. Here the CDR3 DNA reads TGTGCCAGCAGTCCCGCAAGGGACACTGAAGCTTTCTTT. Its translation is CASSPARDTEAFF.

This clonotype was seen a handful of times. The chain combines TRBV6-1 with TRBJ2-7; D may correspond to TRBD1 or TRBD2 (5 bases each). The germline V and J ends were trimmed by 6 bases and 3 bases, with 12 bases remaining between them. The CDR3 spans 13 residues. Per the germline V gene, CDR1 is MNHNS and CDR2 is SASEGT. This CDR3 reads CASSNRDGYEQYF. The CDR3 bases are TGTGCCAGCAGCAACCGGGACGGCTACGAGCAGTACTTC.

The chain joins TRBV10-3 to TRBJ1-5; D is ambiguous. The V gene's germline CDR1 is ENHRY and CDR2 SYGVKD. The CDR3 is 13 residues long. Trimming removed 6 bases at V and 7 bases at J, with 13 bases between. CDR3 nucleotides: TGTGCCATCAGCGAAGTGTCGGGCCAGCCCCAGCATTTT. It codes for CAISEVSGQPQHF.

The V gene is TRBV6-1, the J gene TRBJ1-2, with D unclear. The CDR3 runs 13 residues. The germline gives CDR1 MNHNS, CDR2 SASEGT. V was shortened by 1 base and J by 8 bases, with 11 bases between the two germline ends. The CDR3 sequence is CASSEVDGEGYTF. Here the CDR3 DNA reads TGTGCCAGCAGTGAAGTAGATGGTGAGGGCTACACCTTC.

This clonotype was detected ten times or more. CDR3 region: CASSVQGYEQFF. The CDR3 region has the DNA TGTGCCAGCTCCGTACAGGGCTATGAGCAGTTCTTC. The chain employs TRBV18 and TRBJ2-1; D possibly corresponds to TRBD1 (6 bases). The CDR3 sequence is 12 residues long. In germline, CDR1 is KGHSH, CDR2 LQKENI. Trimming took 6 bases from V and 8 from J, leaving 11 bases between them.

The J gene is TRBJ2-5, the V gene TRBV10-3; no reliable D call. Trimming cost V 0 bases and J 5 bases, with 4 bases left between them. The CDR3 contains 12 residues. Germline lookup yields CDR1 ENHRY and CDR2 SYGVKD. The CDR3 DNA sequence: TGTGCCATCAGTGAGTCGGGGGAGACCCAGTACTTC. Encoded protein: CAISESGETQYF.

This chain joins TRBV27 and TRBJ1-5; the D is unclear. The germline V and J ends were trimmed by 8 bases and 7 bases, with 9 bases remaining between them. Germline V gene data show CDR1 as MNHEY and CDR2 as SMNVEV (reference sequence). This CDR3 has 11 amino acids. CDR3 coding DNA: TGTGCCAGCGGATACGGGCAGCCCCAGCATTTT. This codes for CASGYGQPQHF.

The chain employs TRBV20-1 and TRBJ1-2; D gene ambiguous. Germline-derived CDR1 and CDR2 are DFQATT and SNEGSKA (reference sequence). This CDR3 contains 11 residues. Trimming took off 6 bases at V and 2 bases at J, with 7 bases between the two ends. CDR3 protein: CSATQNYGYTF. CDR3 sequence (DNA): TGCAGTGCGACTCAAAACTATGGCTACACCTTC.

The J gene is TRBJ2-7, the V gene TRBV5-1, with 12 positions matching TRBD2. Trimming removed 3 bases from V and 6 bases from J; junction bases left unmatched: 1. The CDR3 loop spans 13 amino acids. Germline V gives CDR1 SGHRS, CDR2 YFSETQ. The CDR3 protein is CASSSSGRGEQYF. For the CDR3, the DNA is TGCGCCAGCAGCTCTAGCGGGAGGGGCGAGCAGTACTTC.

V gene TRBV14 combines with J gene TRBJ2-7; perhaps D is TRBD1 or TRBD2 (5 bases each). The CDR3 sequence is 15 residues long. Germline V gene data show CDR1 as SGHDN and CDR2 as FVKESK. Trimming removed 1 base from V and 2 bases from J, with 12 bases in between. CDR3 nucleotide sequence: TGTGCCAGCAGCCAAGTGGGGGACCTGACCTACGAGCAGTACTTC. Translation gives CASSQVGDLTYEQYF. The full variable domain, with the rest looked up from reference TRBV14 and TRBJ2-7, is EAGVTQFPSHSVIEKGQTVTLRCDPISGHDNLYWYRRVMGKEIKFLLHFVKESKQDESGMPNNRFLAERTGGTYSTLKVQPAELEDSGVYFCASSQVGDLTYEQYFGPGTRLTVT.

This clonotype was detected a few times. The J gene is TRBJ2-7, the V gene TRBV20-1, with 8 bases identical to TRBD1. The CDR3 has 15 residues. V was clipped by 4 bases and J by 3 bases; unmatched bases: 11. Germline CDR1 reads DFQATT; CDR2 reads SNEGSKA (reference sequence). The CDR3 nucleotides read TGCAGTGCTAAGGACCCTGGGACAGGCAACTACGAGCAGTACTTC. Its protein product is CSAKDPGTGNYEQYF.